This TCR beta chain was recorded in a study of blood T cells in healthy people across ages (dated by TCRdb to about 2015). The study in broad terms: In model experiments, template switching captured roughly one uniquely barcoded TCR beta cDNA molecule for every two T cells. Age-related changes in TCR beta repertoire diversity were measured in the study by deep sequencing normalized with unique cDNA molecular identifiers. Donors were grouped into four age groups: young (average approximately 16 years), middle-aged (39), aged (around 60) and long-lived (approximately 75). To avoid experimental bias, donors of different ages were spread randomly across the sequencing lanes. For two donors (one aged 18 to 29 and one aged 80 or older), the study analyzed two additional independent replicas of 1 million unique cDNA reads from the same blood draw.

The approximately 41 donors, aged about 6 to 100 years, were systemically healthy Caucasian individuals from Russia. Each donor gave approximately 9.3 milliliters of peripheral blood, collected into EDTA-treated Vacutainer tubes. Ficoll-Paque density-gradient centrifugation was used to isolate PBMCs, with at least 6 million obtained per sample. Trizol reagent was used to extract total RNA from the PBMCs, yielding at least 5.5 micrograms per sample. The percentages of naive CD45RAhigh/CD27high T cells were determined by flow cytometry on a PBMC aliquot from every donor. The cysteine opens and the phenylalanine closes a CDR3 of 10 amino acids. Left in the record is the CDR3 DNA by itself, 30 bases read in frame from the first base. From the germline V gene, CDR1 is SQVTM and CDR2 is ANQGSEA. V loses 5 bases, J loses 13 bases, and the germline ends lie 12 bases apart. A word on this clonotype: The clone's antigen remains unknown. Base qualities are not provided; no much larger clone lies one nucleotide away.

The library was obtained by 5' RACE. The instrument was an Illumina HiSeq 2500. The second PCR ran for about 6 to 12 cycles and used a J-beta primer mix along with a sample-barcoded 5' primer. A unique molecular identifier was introduced onto each TCR beta cDNA molecule by a template-switch 5' adaptor carrying 12 random nucleotides. Each sample yielded at least 2.5 million CDR3-containing paired-end reads. First-strand cDNA was synthesized from all RNA with the Mint cDNA synthesis kit, primed by a TRBC-specific oligonucleotide. Following uracil-DNA glycosylase treatment, all cDNA underwent a first 18-cycle PCR with the universal primers M1SS and BC2_uni_R. Per the original workflow: For normalization, 1 million high-quality reads, each with a distinct molecular identifier, were randomly selected from each sample. Instead of being binned into consensus sequences, reads with shared molecular identifiers were discarded. MiTCR, run with a Q25 quality threshold and the strictest error-elimination algorithm, handled CDR3 identification, clonotype clustering and error correction. A nonparametric unseen species model using Euler transformation provided a lower-bound estimate of total TCR beta diversity. TCRdb reran the public reads through fastp at Q25 and MiXCR, keeping productive beta chains. Identical CDR3 protein sequences are pooled into one entry, listed with their most common genes and DNA. For this entry, the V and J calls and clone size follow TCRdb and not the study's own pipeline. The sample has more than 1 million distinct CDR3 sequences on record, less than 50% of them singletons. In total, the top ten clones hold approximately 20% of the sample.

Here is what the overall study found, with its caveats: As age increased, observed TCR beta diversity per million T cells dropped in a roughly linear way, and a significant reduction was already evident by age 40. The CMV infection status of donors was not known, potentially confounding age-related changes in expanded clonotypes. Estimates of total diversity based on one million sequenced T cells were considered lower bounds and underestimates. The percentage of naive T cells measured by flow cytometry correlated strongly with observed TCR beta diversity. Compared with the aged group, the long-lived group had more naive CD4+ T cells, fewer expanded clones and increased TCR diversity, suggesting age selection. Conclusive comparison of naive and antigen-experienced compartments was prevented by the profiling of bulk unsorted PBMCs.

Recombination linked TRBV29-1 to TRBJ2-4; the D segment may tentatively be TRBD1 or TRBD2, each giving 5 matched bases. The sample consisted of blood. The source of this sequence is a woman between 55 and 75 years old in good health. The CDR3 sequence is CSVIRDDQYF. The DNA reads as follows: TGCAGCGTTATCCGGGACGACCAGTACTTC.